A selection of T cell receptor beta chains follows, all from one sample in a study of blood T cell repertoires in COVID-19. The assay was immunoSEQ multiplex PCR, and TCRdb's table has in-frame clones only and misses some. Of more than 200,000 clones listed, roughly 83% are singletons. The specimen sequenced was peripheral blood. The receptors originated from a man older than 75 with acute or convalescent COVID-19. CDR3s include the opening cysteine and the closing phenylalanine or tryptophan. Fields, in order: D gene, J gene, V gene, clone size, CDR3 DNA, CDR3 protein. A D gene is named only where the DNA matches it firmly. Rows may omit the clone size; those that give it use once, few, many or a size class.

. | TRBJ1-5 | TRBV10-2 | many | TGCGCCAGCAGTGAGTCCCCCTACAGACAGCCGGGTCAGCCCCAGCATTTT | CASSESPYRQPGQPQHF
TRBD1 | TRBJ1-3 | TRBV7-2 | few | TGTGCCAGCAGCTTACGGGTCGGACAGGGGACTGGAAACACCATATATTTT | CASSLRVGQGTGNTIYF
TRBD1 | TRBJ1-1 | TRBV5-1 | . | TGCGCCAGCAGCTTGGTGTCCCAGGGGGCTTGGAACACTGAAGCTTTCTTT | CASSLVSQGAWNTEAFF
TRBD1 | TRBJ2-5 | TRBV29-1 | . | TGCAGCCCTGCCCGCAGGGACAGGGCGAGAAAGACCCAGTACTTC | CSPARRDRARKTQYF
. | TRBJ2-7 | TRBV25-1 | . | TGTGCCAGCAGTGAATTAAGACGCGGGACCTACGAGCAGTACTTC | CASSELRRGTYEQYF
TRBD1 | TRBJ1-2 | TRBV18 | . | TGTGCCAGCTCATCTGGACAGGACTATGGCTACACCTTC | CASSSGQDYGYTF
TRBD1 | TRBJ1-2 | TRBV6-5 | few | TGTGCCAGCAGTTACCTATCAGGGGGCGCTGGCTACACCTTC | CASSYLSGGAGYTF
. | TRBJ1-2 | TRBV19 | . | TGTGCCAGTAGTTGGGGCAGGCTTTCTAACTATGGCTACACCTTC | CASSWGRLSNYGYTF
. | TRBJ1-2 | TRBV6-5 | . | TGTGCCAGCAGGCCCGCCCAGGCGGGGGGAGGCTACACCTTC | CASRPAQAGGGYTF
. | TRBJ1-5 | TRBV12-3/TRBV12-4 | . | TGTGCCAGCAAAGGAGGAGGGGCTCAGCCCCAGCATTTT | CASKGGGAQPQHF
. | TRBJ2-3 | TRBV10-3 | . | TGTGCCATCAGTATTTCGGGAGGCACAGATACGCAGTATTTT | CAISISGGTDTQYF
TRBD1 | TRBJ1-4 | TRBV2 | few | TGTGCCAGCAAGGGACAGGGGATAGGAAGTGAAAAACTGTTTTTT | CASKGQGIGSEKLFF
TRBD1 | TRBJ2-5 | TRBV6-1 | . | TGTGCCAGCAGTGAAGTGAGGGGGCATCAAGAGACCCAGTACTTC | CASSEVRGHQETQYF
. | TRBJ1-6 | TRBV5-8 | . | TGTGCCAGCAGTCCCAGGATAAATTCACCCCTCCACTTT | CASSPRINSPLHF
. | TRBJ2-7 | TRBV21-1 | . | TGTGCCAGCATGCTCCCCGCAGGCTGTAACTACGAGCAGTACTTC | CASMLPAGCNYEQYF
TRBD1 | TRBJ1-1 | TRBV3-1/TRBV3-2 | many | TGTGCCAGCAGAACAGGGGGCACTGAAGCTTTCTTT | CASRTGGTEAFF
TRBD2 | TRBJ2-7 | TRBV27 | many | TGTGCCAGCAGGAAAGGGACTAGCGGAAACTACGAGCAGTACTTC | CASRKGTSGNYEQYF
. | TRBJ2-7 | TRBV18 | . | TGTGCCAGCTCACCCCGGGACACAAACTCCGAGCAGTACTTC | CASSPRDTNSEQYF
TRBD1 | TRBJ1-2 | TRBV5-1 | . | TGCGCCAGCAGGCTGGAGGTAGGGGGCAAAGGCTACACCTTC | CASRLEVGGKGYTF
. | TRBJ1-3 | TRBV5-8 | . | TGTGCCAGCAGCTTTCCGGGACACATCTCTGGAAACACCATATATTTT | CASSFPGHISGNTIYF
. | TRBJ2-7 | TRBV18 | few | TGTGCCAGCTCATCTCAGGTAACCTACGAGCAGTACTTC | CASSSQVTYEQYF
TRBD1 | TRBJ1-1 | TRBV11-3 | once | TGTGCCAGCAGCTTGACAGGGGACACTGAAGCTTTCTTT | CASSLTGDTEAFF
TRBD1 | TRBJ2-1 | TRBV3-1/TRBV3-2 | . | TGTGCCAGCAGCGTCCGACAGGGGTACAATGAGCAGTTCTTC | CASSVRQGYNEQFF
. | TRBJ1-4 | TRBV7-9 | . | TGTGCCAGCAGCTTAGCCGGCGGATTTAATGAAAAACTGTTTTTT | CASSLAGGFNEKLFF
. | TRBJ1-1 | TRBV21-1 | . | TGTGCCAGCAGCAAAAGACAGGGCTCAGGATCGGACACTGAAGCTTTCTTT | CASSKRQGSGSDTEAFF
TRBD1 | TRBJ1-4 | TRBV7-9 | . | TGTGCCAGCAGCTTAGGGACAGGCCCGACGGAAAAACTGTTTTTT | CASSLGTGPTEKLFF
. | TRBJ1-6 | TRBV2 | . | TGTGCCAGCAGTGAACAGAATAATTCACCCCTCCACTTT | CASSEQNNSPLHF
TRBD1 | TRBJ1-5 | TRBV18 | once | TGTGCCAGCTCACCGGGGACAGGGAATCAGCCCCAGCATTTT | CASSPGTGNQPQHF
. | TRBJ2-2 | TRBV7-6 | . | TGTGCCAGCAGCACCGGGACTGCGAACACCGGGGAGCTGTTTTTT | CASSTGTANTGELFF
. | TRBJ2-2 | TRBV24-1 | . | TGTGCCACCAGTGACCCCTCGTTGAGAACCGGGGAGCTGTTTTTT | CATSDPSLRTGELFF
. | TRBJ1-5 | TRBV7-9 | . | TGTGCCAGCAGCTCGGGGGGGTATAGCAATCAGCCCCAGCATTTT | CASSSGGYSNQPQHF
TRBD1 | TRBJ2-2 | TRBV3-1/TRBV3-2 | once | TGTGCCAGCAGTCTTACCGGGACAGGGGGCACCGGGGAGCTGTTTTTT | CASSLTGTGGTGELFF
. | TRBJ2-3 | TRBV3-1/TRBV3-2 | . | TGTGCCAGCAGCCACCCTTCTTACACAGATACGCAGTATTTT | CASSHPSYTDTQYF
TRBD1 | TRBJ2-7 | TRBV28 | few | TGTGCCAGTGAGACAGGGGGTCCTCTTAGCTCCTACGAGCAGTACTTC | CASETGGPLSSYEQYF
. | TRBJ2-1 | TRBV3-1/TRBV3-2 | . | TGTGCCAGCAGCCAAGATCTAGCTGAGCAGTTCTTC | CASSQDLAEQFF
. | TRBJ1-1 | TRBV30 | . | TGTGCCTGGAGTCGTACAGGGTTCACTGAAGCTTTCTTT | CAWSRTGFTEAFF
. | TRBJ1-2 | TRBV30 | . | TGTGCCTGGAGTCCCTCCGGGTCGAACGGCTACACCTTC | CAWSPSGSNGYTF
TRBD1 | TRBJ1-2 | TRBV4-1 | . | TGCGCCAGCAGCGAAATCGGGACAGGGGACCTTAACGGCTACACCTTC | CASSEIGTGDLNGYTF
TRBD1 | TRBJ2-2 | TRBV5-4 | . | TGTGCCAGCAGCCCTTCCCCCCGGGACAGGGTCACCGGGGAGCTGTTTTTT | CASSPSPRDRVTGELFF
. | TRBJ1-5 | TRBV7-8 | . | TGTGCCAGCAGCTTAGCGGGGGGTTGGAATCAGCCCCAGCATTTT | CASSLAGGWNQPQHF
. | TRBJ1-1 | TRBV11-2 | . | TGTGCCAGCAGCTTAGATCGCGGGGGGACTGAAGCTTTCTTT | CASSLDRGGTEAFF
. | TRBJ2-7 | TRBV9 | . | TGTGCCAGCTCAACAGGAATGTCCTACGAGCAGTACTTC | CASSTGMSYEQYF
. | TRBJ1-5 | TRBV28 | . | TGTGCCAGCACTAGAGACCCCAGATTGAGTGGGCCCCAGCATTTT | CASTRDPRLSGPQHF
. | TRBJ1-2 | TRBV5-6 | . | TGTGCCAGCAGCTTGGGACAGGTCTATGGCTACACCTTC | CASSLGQVYGYTF
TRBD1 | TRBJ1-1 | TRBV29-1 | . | TGCAGCGTTGCGGGACAGCTAATGAACACTGAAGCTTTCTTT | CSVAGQLMNTEAFF
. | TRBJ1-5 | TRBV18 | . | TGTGCCAGCTCACCAAAGGAGAGCAATCAGCCCCAGCATTTT | CASSPKESNQPQHF
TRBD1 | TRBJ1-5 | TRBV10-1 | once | TGCGCCAGCACCGTAACAGGGGATGCAAGCAATCAGCCCCAGCATTTT | CASTVTGDASNQPQHF
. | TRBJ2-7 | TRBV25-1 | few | TGTGCCAGCAATCGAGGGGGCTACGAGCAGTACTTC | CASNRGGYEQYF
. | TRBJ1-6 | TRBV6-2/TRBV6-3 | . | TGTGCCAGCAGTCTGGGACAATTTTCACCCCTCCACTTT | CASSLGQFSPLHF
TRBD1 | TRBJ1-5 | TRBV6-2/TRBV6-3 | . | TGTGCCAGCAGTATGGGACAGGGTAACAATCAGCCCCAGCATTTT | CASSMGQGNNQPQHF
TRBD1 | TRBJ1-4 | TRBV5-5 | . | TGTGCCAGCAGCTTGGCCGGGACAGGGGGCGCGGGGGGTGAAAAACTGTTTTTT | CASSLAGTGGAGGEKLFF
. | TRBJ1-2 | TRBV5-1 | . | TGCGCCAGCAGCTTGGGAGCGGAGGGCTACACCTTC | CASSLGAEGYTF